The clone carrying this TCR beta chain has ten or more counts. The antigen is undetermined. There are 11 residues in the CDR3. Trimming left V 2 bases short and J 15 bases short, with 11 bases between. Germline CDR1 is SGHTA and CDR2 is FQGNSA. The source of the sample is a study of T cells after posttransplantation cyclophosphamide. General study findings and limits: Donor-recipient repertoire similarity was low at 1-2 months, rising over year one.

The method was immunoSEQ multiplex PCR; TCRdb's version includes in-frame clones alone and lacks a portion of them. The sample yields 40,000 to 60,000 clones, without any singletons. The origin of this receptor is a man between 35 and 55 years old in good health, CMV-negative, and a related stem cell transplant donor. Sequenced material: PBMCs. The V and J genes are TRBV7-2 and TRBJ2-1, with a tentative D call TRBD2 (6 bases). The CDR3 nucleotides are TGTGCCAGCAGCTTAAGACGGGAGTGGTTCTTC. It yields the protein CASSLRREWFF. Looking up the rest from reference TRBV7-2 and TRBJ2-1 gives the full variable domain: GAGVSQSPSNKVTEKGKDVELRCDPISGHTALYWYRQSLGQGLEFLIYFQGNSAPDKSGLPSDRFSAERTGGSVSTLTIQRTQQEDSAVYLCASSLRREWFFGPGTRLTVL.